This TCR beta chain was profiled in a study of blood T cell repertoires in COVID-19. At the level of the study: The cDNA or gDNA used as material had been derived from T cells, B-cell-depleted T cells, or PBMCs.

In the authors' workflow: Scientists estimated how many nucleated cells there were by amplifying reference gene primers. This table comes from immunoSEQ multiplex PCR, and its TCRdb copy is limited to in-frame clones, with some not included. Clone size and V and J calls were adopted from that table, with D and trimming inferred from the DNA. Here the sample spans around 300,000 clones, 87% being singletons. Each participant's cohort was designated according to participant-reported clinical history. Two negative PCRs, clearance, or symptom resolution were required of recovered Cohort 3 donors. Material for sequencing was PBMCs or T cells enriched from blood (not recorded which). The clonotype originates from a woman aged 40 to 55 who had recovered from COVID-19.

CDR3 sequence (DNA): TGTGCCTGGAGTGGACAGGGAATAGGATACAATGAGCAGTTCTTC. This codes for CAWSGQGIGYNEQFF. The chain employs TRBV30 and TRBJ2-1, with TRBD1 identical over 7 bases. Germline values: CDR1 GTSNPN, CDR2 SVGIG (reference sequence). V dropped 1 base and J dropped 4; count of bases not matched to a gene: 7. This CDR3 region has 15 residues.